This TCR beta chain was sequenced during a study of T cell responses to AZD1222 COVID-19 vaccine. Assay used: immunoSEQ multiplex PCR; TCRdb lists only in-frame clones, some missing. The sample yields 120,000 or so clones, 80% to 90% seen once. Trimming pared 4 bases from V and 11 bases from J, leaving 17 bases between. Looked up from germline, CDR1 is LNHNV and CDR2 is YYDKDF (reference sequence). This CDR3 has 13 residues. V gene TRBV15 combines with J gene TRBJ1-1; D possibly corresponds to TRBD1 (6 bases). This clonotype was sampled from an adult who received the AZD1222 COVID-19 vaccine. The sequencing here drew on peripheral blood, taken 28 days after the second AZD1222 dose. In DNA, the CDR3 is TGTGCCACCAGCAAAGGGGACATTGGGATCGCTTTCTTT. It yields the protein CATSKGDIGIAFF.